This T cell receptor (beta chain) was obtained from a study of PD-1 blockade in classical Hodgkin lymphoma. In the study overall: Nivolumab was administered to patients intravenously at 3 mg/kg every 2 weeks.

In its sample, this clone was seen once. Antigen specificity is unknown. Every patient was affected by relapse after autologous stem cell transplantation, while exposure to brentuximab vedotin was not uniform. Clones were sequenced by immunoSEQ multiplex PCR, and TCRdb holds only the in-frame ones, with some missing. The sample has more than 90,000 clones, 80% to 90% seen once. Study-level points and caveats: Before treatment, TCR diversity in newly diagnosed patients was reportedly lower than in healthy donors.

The source is a human donor with classical Hodgkin lymphoma. The specimen comprised peripheral blood mononuclear cells (PBMCs), sampled before the second cycle of nivolumab.

The CDR3 sequence is CASRVYVGGADEQYF. The DNA for the CDR3 is TGTGCCAGCAGAGTTTATGTGGGCGGGGCGGACGAGCAGTACTTC. V and J are TRBV27 and TRBJ2-7; weak D call: TRBD2 (6 bases). The CDR3 is 15 amino acids. Germline lookup yields CDR1 MNHEY and CDR2 SMNVEV (reference sequence). The germline V and J ends were trimmed by 6 bases and 5 bases, with 20 bases remaining between them.